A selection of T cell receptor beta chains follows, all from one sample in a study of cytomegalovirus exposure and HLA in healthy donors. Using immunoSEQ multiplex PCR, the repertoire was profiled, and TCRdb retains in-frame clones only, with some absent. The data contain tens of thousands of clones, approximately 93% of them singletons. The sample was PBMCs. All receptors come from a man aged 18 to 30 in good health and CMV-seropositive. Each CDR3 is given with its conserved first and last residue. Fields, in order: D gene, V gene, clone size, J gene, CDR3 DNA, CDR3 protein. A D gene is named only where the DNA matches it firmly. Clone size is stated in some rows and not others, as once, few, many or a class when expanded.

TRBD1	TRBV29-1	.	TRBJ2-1	TGCAGCGTTAGCGACAGGGGAGGTTCCTACAATGAGCAGTTCTTC	CSVSDRGGSYNEQFF
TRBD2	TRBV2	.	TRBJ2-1	TGTGCCAGCAGTCCAAGCGGGATCGAGCTCTTC	CASSPSGIELF
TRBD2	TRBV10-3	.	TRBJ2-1	TGTGCCATCAGTGAGTTGACTAGCGGGAGGTTACGGGAGCAGTTCTTC	CAISELTSGRLREQFF
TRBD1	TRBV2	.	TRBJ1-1	TGTGCCAGCAGTGTCGGACAGGAGTTCAACACTGAAGCTTTCTTT	CASSVGQEFNTEAFF
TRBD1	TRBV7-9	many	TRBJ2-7	TGTGCCAGCAGCCCCCCGACAGGGATCGACAACGAGCAGTACTTC	CASSPPTGIDNEQYF
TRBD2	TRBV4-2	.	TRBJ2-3	TGTGCCAGCAGCCAAGTGGGGGGGGATACGCAGTATTTT	CASSQVGGDTQYF
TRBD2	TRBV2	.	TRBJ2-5	TGTGCCAGCAGTTCGAGCGGGAGCCTGGGGGAGACCCAGTACTTC	CASSSSGSLGETQYF
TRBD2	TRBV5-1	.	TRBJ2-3	TGCGCCAGCAGCTCCGGGACTAGCGGGAGGACAGATACGCAGTATTTT	CASSSGTSGRTDTQYF
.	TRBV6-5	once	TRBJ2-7	TGTGCCAGCAGTTACCAAGAGAGCTCCTACGAGCAGTACTTC	CASSYQESSYEQYF
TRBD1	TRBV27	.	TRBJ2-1	TGTGCCAGCAGTTTAGACAGACAGGGAAACTACAATGAGCAGTTCTTC	CASSLDRQGNYNEQFF
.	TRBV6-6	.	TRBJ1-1	TGTGCCAGCAGAATCAGGGATGAAGCTTTCTTT	CASRIRDEAFF
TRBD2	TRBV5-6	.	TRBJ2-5	TGTGCCAGCAGCGGTTACCTAGCGGGGACGACCCAGTACTTC	CASSGYLAGTTQYF
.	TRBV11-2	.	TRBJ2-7	TGTGCCAGCAGCCAGCCGTCCAGGGCCTCCTACGAGCAGTACTTC	CASSQPSRASYEQYF
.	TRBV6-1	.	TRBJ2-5	TGTGCCAGCAGTGAAGCGCGGCAGGGCCAGACCCAGTACTTC	CASSEARQGQTQYF
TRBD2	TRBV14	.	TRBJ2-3	TGTGCCAGCAGCCAAGATCGCGGGGGAGGCACAGATACGCAGTATTTT	CASSQDRGGGTDTQYF
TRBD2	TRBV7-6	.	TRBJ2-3	TGTGCCAGCAGCACCCCGAACACTAGCGGGGGGGCCTCTAGCACAGATACGCAGTATTTT	CASSTPNTSGGASSTDTQYF
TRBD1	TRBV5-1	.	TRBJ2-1	TGCGCCAGCAGCTTGGAAGGACAGGGGTTGAATGAGCAGTTCTTC	CASSLEGQGLNEQFF
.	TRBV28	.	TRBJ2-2	TGTGCCAGCAGTTTAGGTCTCAGGATCACCGGGGAGCTGTTTTTT	CASSLGLRITGELFF
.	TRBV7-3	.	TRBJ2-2	TGTGCCAGCAGCCCTGGGGGGGCGGGGGAGCTGTTTTTT	CASSPGGAGELFF
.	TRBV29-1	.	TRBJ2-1	TGCAGCGTCCGGACAGCACCCGGAAACAATGAGCAGTTCTTC	CSVRTAPGNNEQFF
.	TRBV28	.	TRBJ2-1	TGTGCCATCTTAACTAGGGCATACAATGAGCAGTTCTTC	CAILTRAYNEQFF
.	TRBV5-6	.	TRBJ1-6	TGTGCCAGCAGCCTTTATAATTCACCCCTCCACTTT	CASSLYNSPLHF
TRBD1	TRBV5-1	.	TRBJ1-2	TGCGCCAGCAGCTTAGCCGGGACAGCGGTAGTTGGCTACACCTTC	CASSLAGTAVVGYTF
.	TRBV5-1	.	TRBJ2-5	TGCGCCAGCAGCTTGACTGGGGCGACAGGAATGAGAGAGACCCAGTACTTC	CASSLTGATGMRETQYF
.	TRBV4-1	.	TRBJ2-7	TGCGCCAGCAGCCAAGCTCCCTCAGGGCCATACGAGCAGTACTTC	CASSQAPSGPYEQYF
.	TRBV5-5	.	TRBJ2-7	TGTGCCAGCAGCTTGGTCGGCTACGAGCAGTACTTC	CASSLVGYEQYF
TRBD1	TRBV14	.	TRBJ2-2	TGTGCCAGCAGCCAGCCGGGACAGGGGTCCCACACCGGGGAGCTGTTTTTT	CASSQPGQGSHTGELFF
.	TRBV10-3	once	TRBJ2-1	TGTGCCATCAGTGAGTCGACTAATGAGCAGTTCTTC	CAISESTNEQFF
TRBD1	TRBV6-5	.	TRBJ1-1	TGTGCCAGCACCGAGACAGGGTCCATGAACACTGAAGCTTTCTTT	CASTETGSMNTEAFF
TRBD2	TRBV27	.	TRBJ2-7	TGTGCCAGCAGTTTATCCAGCGGGAGCGACGAGCAGTACTTC	CASSLSSGSDEQYF
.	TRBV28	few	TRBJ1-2	TGTGCCAGCAGTTCAGGCGTTGTGGGTAACTATGGCTACACCTTC	CASSSGVVGNYGYTF
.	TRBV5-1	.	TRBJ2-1	TGCGCCAGCAGCTTGGGTTTGCAGGCCCGTAGTGAGCAGTTCTTC	CASSLGLQARSEQFF
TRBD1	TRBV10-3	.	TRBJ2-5	TGTGCCATCAGTGGGACAGGGAAAGAGACCCAGTACTTC	CAISGTGKETQYF
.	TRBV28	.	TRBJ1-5	TGTGCCAGCAGTTTATGGGGGCAGGGTGGCCAGCCCCAGCATTTT	CASSLWGQGGQPQHF
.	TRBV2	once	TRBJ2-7	TGTGCCAGCGCAATCGGCCTAGCCAACGAGCAGTACTTC	CASAIGLANEQYF
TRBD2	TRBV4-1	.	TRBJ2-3	TGCGCCAGCAGCCCTCTCGGACTAGCTCCAGATACGCAGTATTTT	CASSPLGLAPDTQYF
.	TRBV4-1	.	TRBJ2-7	TGCGCCAGCAGCCAAGTTCAGCGGCAGGATTACTCCTACGAGCAGTACTTC	CASSQVQRQDYSYEQYF
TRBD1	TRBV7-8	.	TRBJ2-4	TGTGCCAGCAGCCGAGGGACAGGGATAAACATTCAGTACTTC	CASSRGTGINIQYF
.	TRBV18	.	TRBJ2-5	TGTGCCAGCTCACCGAGCGGAAACCAAGAGACCCAGTACTTC	CASSPSGNQETQYF
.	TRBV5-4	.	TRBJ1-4	TGTGCCAGCAGCTTTATCGGAGCAACTAATGAAAAACTGTTTTTT	CASSFIGATNEKLFF
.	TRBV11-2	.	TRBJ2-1	TGTGCCAGCAGCGGGCCCGAAAGCTCCTACAATGAGCAGTTCTTC	CASSGPESSYNEQFF
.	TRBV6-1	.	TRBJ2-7	TGTGCCAGCAGTGGAGGGACCTACGAGCAGTACTTC	CASSGGTYEQYF
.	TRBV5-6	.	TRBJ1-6	TGTGCCAGCAGCTTCGAGGGCTCTAATTCACCCCTCCACTTT	CASSFEGSNSPLHF
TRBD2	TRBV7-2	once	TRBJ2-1	TGTGCCAGCAGCTTTACTAGCGGGGGGGCCGGGGAGCAGTTCTTC	CASSFTSGGAGEQFF
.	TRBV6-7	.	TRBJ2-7	TGTGCCAGCGACGGGGAGGCCCCCGCCCACTACGAGCAGTACTTC	CASDGEAPAHYEQYF